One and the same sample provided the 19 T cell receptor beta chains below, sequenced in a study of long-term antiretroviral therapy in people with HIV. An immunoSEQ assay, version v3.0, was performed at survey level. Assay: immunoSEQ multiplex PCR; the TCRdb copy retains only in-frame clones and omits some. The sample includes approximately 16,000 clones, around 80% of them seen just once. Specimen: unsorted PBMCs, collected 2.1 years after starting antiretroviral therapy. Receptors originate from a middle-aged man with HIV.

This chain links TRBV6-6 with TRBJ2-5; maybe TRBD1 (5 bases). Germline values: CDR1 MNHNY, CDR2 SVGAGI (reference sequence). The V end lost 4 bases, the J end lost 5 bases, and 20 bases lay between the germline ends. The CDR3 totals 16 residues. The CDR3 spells CASSSLSGLSWETQYF. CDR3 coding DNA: TGTGCCAGCAGTTCTCTATCAGGGCTGTCATGGGAGACCCAGTACTTC.

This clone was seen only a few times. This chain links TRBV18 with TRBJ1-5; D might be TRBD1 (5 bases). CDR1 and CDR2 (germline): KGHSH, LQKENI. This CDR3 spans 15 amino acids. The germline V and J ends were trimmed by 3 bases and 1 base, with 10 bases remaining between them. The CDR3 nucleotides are TGTGCCAGCTCACCGAAGGGGACCAGCAATCAGCCCCAGCATTTT. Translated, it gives CASSPKGTSNQPQHF. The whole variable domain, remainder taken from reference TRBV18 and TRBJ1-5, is NAGVMQNPRHLVRRRGQEARLRCSPMKGHSHVYWYRQLPEEGLKFMVYLQKENIIDESGMPKERFSAEFPKEGPSILRIQQVVRGDSAAYFCASSPKGTSNQPQHFGDGTRLSIL.

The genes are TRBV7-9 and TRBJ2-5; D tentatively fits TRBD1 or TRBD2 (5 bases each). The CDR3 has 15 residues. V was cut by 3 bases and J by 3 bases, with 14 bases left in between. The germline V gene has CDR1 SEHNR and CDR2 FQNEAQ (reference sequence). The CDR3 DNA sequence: TGTGCCAGCAGCTTTGGGACCGAGGTGGAAGAGACCCAGTACTTC. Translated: CASSFGTEVEETQYF.

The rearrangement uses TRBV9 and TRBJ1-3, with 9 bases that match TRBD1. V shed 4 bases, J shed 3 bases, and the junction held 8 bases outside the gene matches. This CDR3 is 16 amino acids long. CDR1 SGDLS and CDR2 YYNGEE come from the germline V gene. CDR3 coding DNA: TGTGCCAGCAGCACCCGGGACAGGGCCTTTGGAAACACCATATATTTT. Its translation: CASSTRDRAFGNTIYF.

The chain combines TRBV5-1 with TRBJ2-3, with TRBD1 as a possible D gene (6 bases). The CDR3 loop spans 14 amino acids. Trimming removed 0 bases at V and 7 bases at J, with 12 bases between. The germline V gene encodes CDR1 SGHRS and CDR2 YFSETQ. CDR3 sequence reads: CASSLARQGHTQYF. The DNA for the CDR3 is TGCGCCAGCAGCTTGGCCAGGCAGGGGCATACGCAGTATTTT.

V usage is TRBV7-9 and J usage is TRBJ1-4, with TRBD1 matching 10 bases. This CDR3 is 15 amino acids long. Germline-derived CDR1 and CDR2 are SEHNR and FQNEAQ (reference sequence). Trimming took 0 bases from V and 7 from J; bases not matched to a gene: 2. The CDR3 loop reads CASSLATGGFEKLFF. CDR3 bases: TGTGCCAGCAGCTTAGCGACAGGGGGCTTTGAAAAACTGTTTTTT.

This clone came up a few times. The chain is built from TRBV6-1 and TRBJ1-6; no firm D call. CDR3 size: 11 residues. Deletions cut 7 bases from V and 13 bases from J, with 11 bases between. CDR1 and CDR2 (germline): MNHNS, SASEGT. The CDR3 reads CASTTRTPLHF. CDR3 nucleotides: TGTGCCAGCACTACCCGGACCCCCCTCCACTTT.

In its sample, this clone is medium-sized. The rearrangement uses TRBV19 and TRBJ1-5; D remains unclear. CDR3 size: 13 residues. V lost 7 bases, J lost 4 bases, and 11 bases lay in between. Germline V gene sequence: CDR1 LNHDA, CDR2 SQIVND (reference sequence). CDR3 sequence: CASNPVGNQPQHF. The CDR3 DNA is TGTGCCAGTAACCCAGTGGGGAATCAGCCCCAGCATTTT.

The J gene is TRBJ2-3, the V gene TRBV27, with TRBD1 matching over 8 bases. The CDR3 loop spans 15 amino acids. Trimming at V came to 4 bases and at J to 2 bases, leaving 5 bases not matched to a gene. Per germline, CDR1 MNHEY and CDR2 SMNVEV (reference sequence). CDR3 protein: CASSSRTGFTDTQYF. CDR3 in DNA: TGTGCCAGCAGTTCGAGGACAGGGTTCACAGATACGCAGTATTTT.

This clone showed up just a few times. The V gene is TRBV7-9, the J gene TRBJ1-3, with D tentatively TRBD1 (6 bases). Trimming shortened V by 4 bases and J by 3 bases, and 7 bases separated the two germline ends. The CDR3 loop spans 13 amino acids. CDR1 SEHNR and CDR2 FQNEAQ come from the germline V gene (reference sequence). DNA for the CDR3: TGTGCCAGCAGCTCCAGGGGTGGAAACACCATATATTTT. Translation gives CASSSRGGNTIYF. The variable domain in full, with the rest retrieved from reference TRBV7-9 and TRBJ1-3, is DTGVSQNPRHKITKRGQNVTFRCDPISEHNRLYWYRQTLGQGPEFLTYFQNEAQLEKSRLLSDRFSAERPKGSFSTLEIQRTEQGDSAMYLCASSSRGGNTIYFGEGSWLTVV.

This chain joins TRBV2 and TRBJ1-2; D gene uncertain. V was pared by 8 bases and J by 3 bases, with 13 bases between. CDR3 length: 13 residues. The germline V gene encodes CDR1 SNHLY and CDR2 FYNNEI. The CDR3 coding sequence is TGTGCCAGCCGGGCAGGCTATGACTATGGCTACACCTTC. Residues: CASRAGYDYGYTF.

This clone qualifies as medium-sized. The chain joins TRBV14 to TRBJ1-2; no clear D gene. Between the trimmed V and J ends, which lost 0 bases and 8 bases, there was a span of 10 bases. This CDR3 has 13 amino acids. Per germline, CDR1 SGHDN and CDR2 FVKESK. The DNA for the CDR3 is TGTGCCAGCAGCCAAGACCACGGAGGAGGCTACACCTTC. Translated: CASSQDHGGGYTF.

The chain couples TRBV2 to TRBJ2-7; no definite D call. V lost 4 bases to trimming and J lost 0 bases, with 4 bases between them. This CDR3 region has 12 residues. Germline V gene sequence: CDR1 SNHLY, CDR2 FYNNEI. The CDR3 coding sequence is TGTGCCAGCAGTGTGAGCTCCTACGAGCAGTACTTC. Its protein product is CASSVSSYEQYF.

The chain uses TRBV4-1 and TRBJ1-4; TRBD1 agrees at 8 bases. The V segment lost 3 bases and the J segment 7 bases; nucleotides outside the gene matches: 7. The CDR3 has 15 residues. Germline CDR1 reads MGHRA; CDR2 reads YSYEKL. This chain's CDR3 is CASSQYRGRGEKLFF. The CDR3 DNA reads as TGCGCCAGCAGCCAGTACAGGGGGAGAGGTGAAAAACTGTTTTTT.

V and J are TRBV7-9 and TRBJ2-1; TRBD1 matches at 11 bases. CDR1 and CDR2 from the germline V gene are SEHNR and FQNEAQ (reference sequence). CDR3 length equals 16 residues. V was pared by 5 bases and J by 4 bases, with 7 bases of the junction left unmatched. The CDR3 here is CASSTFGTGGYNEQFF. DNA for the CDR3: TGTGCCAGCAGCACTTTCGGGACAGGGGGTTACAATGAGCAGTTCTTC.

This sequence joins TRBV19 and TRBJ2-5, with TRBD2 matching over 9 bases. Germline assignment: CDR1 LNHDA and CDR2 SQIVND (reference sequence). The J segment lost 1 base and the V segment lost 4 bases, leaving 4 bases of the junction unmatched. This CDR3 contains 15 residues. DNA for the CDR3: TGTGCCAGTAGTACCGGGACTAGCCGCCAAGAGACCCAGTACTTC. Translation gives CASSTGTSRQETQYF.

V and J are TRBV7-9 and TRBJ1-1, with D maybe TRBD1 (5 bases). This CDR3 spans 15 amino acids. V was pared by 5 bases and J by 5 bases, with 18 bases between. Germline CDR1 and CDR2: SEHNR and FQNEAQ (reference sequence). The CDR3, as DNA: TGTGCCAGCAGCCAGGGAGGGTTTGTGTGGACTGAAGCTTTCTTT. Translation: CASSQGGFVWTEAFF.

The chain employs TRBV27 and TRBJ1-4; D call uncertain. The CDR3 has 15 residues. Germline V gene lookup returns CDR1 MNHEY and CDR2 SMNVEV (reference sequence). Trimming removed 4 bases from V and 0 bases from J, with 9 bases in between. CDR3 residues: CASSSFGATNEKLFF. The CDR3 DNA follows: TGTGCCAGCAGTTCCTTCGGTGCAACTAATGAAAAACTGTTTTTT.

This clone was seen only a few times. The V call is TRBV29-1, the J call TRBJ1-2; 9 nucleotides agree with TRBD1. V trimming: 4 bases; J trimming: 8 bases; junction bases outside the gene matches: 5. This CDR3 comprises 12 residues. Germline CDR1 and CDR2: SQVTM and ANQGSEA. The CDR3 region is CSVAQGAGGYTF. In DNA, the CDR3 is TGCAGCGTTGCACAGGGGGCAGGGGGCTACACCTTC.